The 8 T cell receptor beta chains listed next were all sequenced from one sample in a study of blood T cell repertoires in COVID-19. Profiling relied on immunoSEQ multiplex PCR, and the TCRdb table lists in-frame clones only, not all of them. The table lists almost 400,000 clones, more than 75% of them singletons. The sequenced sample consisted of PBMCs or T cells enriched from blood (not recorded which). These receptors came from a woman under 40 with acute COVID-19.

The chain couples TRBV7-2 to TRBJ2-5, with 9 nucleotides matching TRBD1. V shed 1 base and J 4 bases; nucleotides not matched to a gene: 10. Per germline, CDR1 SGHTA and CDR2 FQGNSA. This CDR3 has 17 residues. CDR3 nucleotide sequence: TGTGCCAGCAGCTTAGGGGGGACAGGGCGGGGAACAGAGACCCAGTACTTC. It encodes CASSLGGTGRGTETQYF.

The CDR3 protein is CASSPQGAENSPLHF. As DNA, the CDR3 is TGTGCCAGCAGCCCGCAGGGGGCCGAAAATTCACCCCTCCACTTT. The V and J genes are TRBV5-5 and TRBJ1-6, with 8 positions matching TRBD1. The CDR3 is 15 residues long. Unmatched junction bases numbered 7, after V lost 4 bases and J lost 7 bases. Germline V gene data show CDR1 as SGHKS and CDR2 as YYEKEE (reference sequence).

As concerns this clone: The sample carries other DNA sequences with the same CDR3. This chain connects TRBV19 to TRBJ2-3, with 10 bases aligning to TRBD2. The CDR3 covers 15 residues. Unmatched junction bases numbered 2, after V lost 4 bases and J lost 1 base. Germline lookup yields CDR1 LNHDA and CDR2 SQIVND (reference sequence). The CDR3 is CASSTSGGRTDTQYF. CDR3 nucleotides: TGTGCCAGTAGTACTAGCGGGGGCCGCACAGATACGCAGTATTTT. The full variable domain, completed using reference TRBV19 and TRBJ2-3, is DGGITQSPKYLFRKEGQNVTLSCEQNLNHDAMYWYRQDPGQGLRLIYYSQIVNDFQKGDIAEGYSVSREKKESFPLTVTSAQKNPTAFYLCASSTSGGRTDTQYFGPGTRLTVL.

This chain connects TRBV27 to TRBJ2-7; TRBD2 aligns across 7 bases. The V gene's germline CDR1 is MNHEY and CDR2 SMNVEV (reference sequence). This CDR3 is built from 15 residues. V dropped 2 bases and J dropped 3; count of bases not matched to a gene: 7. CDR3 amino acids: CASSLTHGGNYEQYF. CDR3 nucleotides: TGTGCCAGCAGTTTAACTCACGGGGGGAACTACGAGCAGTACTTC.

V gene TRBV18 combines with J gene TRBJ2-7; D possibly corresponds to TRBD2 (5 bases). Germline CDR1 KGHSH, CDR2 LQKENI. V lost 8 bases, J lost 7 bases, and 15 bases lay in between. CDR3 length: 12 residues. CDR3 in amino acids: CASLGSLGEQYF. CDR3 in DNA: TGTGCCAGCCTAGGGAGTCTCGGGGAGCAGTACTTC. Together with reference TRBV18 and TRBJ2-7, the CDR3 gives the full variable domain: NAGVMQNPRHLVRRRGQEARLRCSPMKGHSHVYWYRQLPEEGLKFMVYLQKENIIDESGMPKERFSAEFPKEGPSILRIQQVVRGDSAAYFCASLGSLGEQYFGPGTRLTVT.

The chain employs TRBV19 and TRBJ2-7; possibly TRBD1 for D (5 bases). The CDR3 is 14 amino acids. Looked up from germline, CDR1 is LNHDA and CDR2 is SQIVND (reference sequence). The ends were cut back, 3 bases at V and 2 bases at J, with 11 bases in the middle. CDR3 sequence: CASSIQGLPYEQYF. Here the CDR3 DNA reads TGTGCCAGTAGTATCCAGGGTCTCCCCTACGAGCAGTACTTC. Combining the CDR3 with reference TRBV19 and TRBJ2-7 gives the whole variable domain DGGITQSPKYLFRKEGQNVTLSCEQNLNHDAMYWYRQDPGQGLRLIYYSQIVNDFQKGDIAEGYSVSREKKESFPLTVTSAQKNPTAFYLCASSIQGLPYEQYFGPGTRLTVT.

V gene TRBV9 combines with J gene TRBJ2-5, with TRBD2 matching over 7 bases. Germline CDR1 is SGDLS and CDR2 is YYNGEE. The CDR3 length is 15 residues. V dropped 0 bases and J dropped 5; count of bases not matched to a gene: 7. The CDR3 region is CASSVADGGGETQYF. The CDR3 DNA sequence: TGTGCCAGCAGCGTAGCTGACGGCGGGGGTGAGACCCAGTACTTC.

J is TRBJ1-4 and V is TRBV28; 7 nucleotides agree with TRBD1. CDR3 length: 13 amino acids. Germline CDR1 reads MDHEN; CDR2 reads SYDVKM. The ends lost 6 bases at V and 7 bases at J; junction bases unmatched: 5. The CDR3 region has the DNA TGTGCCAGCAGAGCCACAGGGGTTGAAAAACTGTTTTTT. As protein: CASRATGVEKLFF.